This is a list of T cell receptor beta chains from one sample in a study of T cells in Graves' hyperthyroidism and ophthalmopathy. TCRdb fed the multiplex PCR reads into MiXCR, producing one record per CDR3 protein. The sample has approximately 330,000 distinct CDR3 sequences, around 13% seen once. Sequencing was done on a sample of blood. These receptors were taken from a woman between 40 and 50 years old with Graves' ophthalmopathy. Both conserved end residues are part of each CDR3. A D gene is named only where the DNA matches it firmly. Only some rows state a clone size, as once, few, many or a class for expanded clones.

>NA|TRBV9|TRBJ1-4|many
CASSVGGRPNEKLFF
TGTGCCAGCAGCGTAGGTGGCAGACCGAATGAAAAACTGTTTTTT
>TRBD1|TRBV11-2|TRBJ2-7|many
CASSPRGLLSSYEQYF
TGTGCCAGCAGCCCCAGGGGGCTTTTGAGCTCCTACGAGCAGTACTTC
>NA|TRBV2|TRBJ2-1|many
CASSVNSNEQFF
TGTGCCAGCAGTGTAAATAGCAATGAGCAGTTCTTC
>NA|TRBV10-3|TRBJ2-5|many
CAISERLVETQYF
TGTGCCATCAGTGAGCGGCTAGTTGAGACCCAGTACTTC
>NA|TRBV13|TRBJ1-3|NA
CASSLRGLSGNTIYF
TGTGCCAGCAGCTTAAGGGGACTCTCTGGAAACACCATATATTTT
>NA|TRBV3-1|TRBJ2-2|NA
CASSQDWGTGELFF
TGTGCCAGCAGCCAAGATTGGGGAACCGGGGAGCTGTTTTTT
>NA|TRBV4-1|TRBJ1-6|NA
CASSQGPLAGNSPLHF
TGCGCCAGCAGCCAAGGACCCTTGGCGGGGAATTCACCCCTCCACTTT
>TRBD1|TRBV12-3/TRBV12-4|TRBJ2-2|many
CASSFLMTGSNTGELFF
TGTGCCAGCAGTTTCCTTATGACAGGGTCGAACACCGGGGAGCTGTTTTTT
>TRBD2|TRBV12-3/TRBV12-4|TRBJ2-2|many
CASSLADWIAGGPGELFF
TGTGCCAGCAGTTTAGCTGACTGGATTGCGGGGGGGCCTGGGGAGCTGTTTTTT
>NA|TRBV5-8|TRBJ1-2|NA
CASSTVTGTF
TGTGCCAGCAGCACGGTCACGGGGACCTTC
>NA|TRBV20-1|TRBJ1-3|many
CSARDIFSGAAGNTIYF
TGCAGTGCTAGAGATATATTTTCGGGGGCAGCTGGAAACACCATATATTTT
>NA|TRBV19|TRBJ1-1|many
CASSPTVGTEAFF
TGTGCCAGTAGTCCGACAGTTGGGACTGAAGCTTTCTTT
>TRBD1|TRBV28|TRBJ1-2|many
CATSGQGRRGYTF
TGTGCCACCTCCGGACAGGGGAGGCGCGGCTACACCTTC